This TCR beta chain is drawn from a study of T cells expressing NK-cell markers. As for the study in general: Cells sorted as CD3+CD56+NKG2C+, CD3+CD56+NKG2C- and CD3+CD56-NKG2C+ T cells supplied the TCR beta repertoires.

This CDR3 has 16 residues. Germline V gene sequence: CDR1 MNHEY, CDR2 SMNVEV (reference sequence). With UMIs, 5'RACE template switching was used to make TCR beta cDNA. TCRdb reprocessed the 5' RACE reads and stores each CDR3 protein as one record, lacking DNA. This table lists about 150,000 distinct CDR3 sequences. Specimen: blood T cells: a sorted CD56 or NKG2C T cell subset, CD4+ or CD8+ T cells, or bulk PBMC T cells (not recorded which). The chain employs TRBV27 and TRBJ2-1; TCRdb's D gene call, TRBD2, goes unchecked for lack of DNA. This receptor was taken from a woman aged 45-60 years in good health. CDR3 amino acids: CASSLGAGLPVNEQFF.